This T cell receptor beta chain was retrieved from a study of T cells after yellow fever vaccination. Study results and caveats: Detected again after the booster were most primary-vaccination clones, at almost 97% CD4 and 70% to 90% CD8.

TCRdb independently ran MiXCR on the 5' RACE reads; one entry per CDR3 protein. The sample holds about 69,000 distinct CDR3 sequences, approximately 5% seen once. This CDR3 is 17 amino acids long. The junction had 8 bases not matched to a gene; V was cut back by 5 bases and J by 3 bases. Ten or more counts support this clonotype. Antigen unknown. The material sequenced was CD4+ T cells sorted from PBMCs, taken approximately 15 days after the first yellow fever vaccination. The clonotype originates from a man between 18 and 35 years old who received the YFV17D yellow fever vaccine. V and J are TRBV12-3 or TRBV12-4 and TRBJ2-1; 12 nucleotides agree with TRBD2. CDR3 sequence: CASSPRGLAGYYNEQFF. In DNA form, the CDR3 reads TGTGCCAGCAGTCCCAGAGGACTAGCGGGGTACTACAATGAGCAGTTCTTC.